Listed here are 18 T cell receptor beta chains from one sample, sequenced in a study of T-cell reconstitution after alpha-beta-depleted transplantation in children. Preparation of the TCRbeta library involved a method that used unique molecular identifiers. TCRdb reanalysed the PCR reads using MiXCR and keeps one entry per CDR3 protein. The sample has more than 200,000 distinct CDR3 sequences; roughly a sixth are singletons. The sample was PBMCs, mostly from graft donor cells, taken 360 days after TCRalphabeta/CD19-depleted stem cell transplant. The receptor set was obtained from a male patient between 2 and 15 years old who had a stem cell transplant for acute lymphoblastic leukemia, so the T cells may come from the graft donor.

The genes are TRBV7-6 and TRBJ2-5; the match to TRBD2 covers 9 bases. Losses at the gene ends were 4 bases for V and 3 bases for J; bases not matched to a gene: 9. This CDR3 has 16 amino acids. The V gene's germline CDR1 is SGHVS and CDR2 FNYEAQ. The CDR3 nucleotides are TGTGCCAGCAGCTCTCCCTGGGCTAGCGGGGAAGAGACCCAGTACTTC. Protein sequence: CASSSPWASGEETQYF.

V and J are TRBV15 and TRBJ2-2, with unresolved D. The germline V gene has CDR1 LNHNV and CDR2 YYDKDF (reference sequence). The germline V and J ends were trimmed by 0 bases and 5 bases, with 7 bases remaining between them. This CDR3 has 14 residues. The CDR3 DNA follows: TGTGCCACCAGCAGAGATCGGTTTACCGGGGAGCTGTTTTTT. This sequence encodes CATSRDRFTGELFF.

This clonotype was counted between two and nine times. The V call is TRBV7-6, the J call TRBJ2-4; tentative D call: TRBD1 (6 bases). The CDR3 totals 17 residues. Germline CDR1 is SGHVS and CDR2 is FNYEAQ. Trimming pared 5 bases from V and 1 base from J, leaving 18 bases between. CDR3 protein: CASSPLVRGRAKNIQYF. The DNA for the CDR3 is TGTGCCAGCAGCCCCTTGGTCAGGGGTCGGGCCAAAAACATTCAGTACTTC. Combining the CDR3 with reference TRBV7-6 and TRBJ2-4 gives the whole variable domain GAGVSQSPRYKVTKRGQDVALRCDPISGHVSLYWYRQALGQGPEFLTYFNYEAQQDKSGLPNDRFSAERPEGSISTLTIQRTEQRDSAMYRCASSPLVRGRAKNIQYFGAGTRLSVL.

This clonotype was observed a handful of times. The chain recombines TRBV6-1 with TRBJ1-2, with 8 bases lining up with TRBD1. After removal of 4 bases from V and 2 bases from J, the junction contained 0 bases not matched to a gene. The CDR3 is 13 residues long. Germline lookup yields CDR1 MNHNS and CDR2 SASEGT. CDR3 sequence: CASSGTGNYGYTF. The CDR3 DNA sequence: TGTGCCAGCAGTGGGACAGGGAACTATGGCTACACCTTC.

This clonotype was found many times. V and J are TRBV12-3 or TRBV12-4 and TRBJ1-1; 9 bases line up with TRBD1. The length of the CDR3 is 15 residues. Unmatched junction bases numbered 11, after V lost 6 bases and J lost 6 bases. CDR3 residues: CASSPTGTGPSEAFF. In nucleotides, the CDR3 is TGTGCCAGCAGCCCAACCGGGACAGGGCCGTCTGAAGCTTTCTTT.

This clonotype was seen a handful of times. The chain couples TRBV7-6 to TRBJ2-3, with no clear D. The CDR3 extends over 13 amino acids. From germline, CDR1 is SGHVS and CDR2 FNYEAQ. Trimming removed 5 bases from V and 1 base from J, with 7 bases in between. The CDR3 protein is CASSAQGTDTQYF. DNA of the CDR3: TGTGCCAGCAGCGCCCAGGGCACAGATACGCAGTATTTT. Looking up the rest from reference TRBV7-6 and TRBJ2-3 gives the full variable domain: GAGVSQSPRYKVTKRGQDVALRCDPISGHVSLYWYRQALGQGPEFLTYFNYEAQQDKSGLPNDRFSAERPEGSISTLTIQRTEQRDSAMYRCASSAQGTDTQYFGPGTRLTVL.

This clonotype was detected a few times. CDR3 DNA: TGTGCCACCAGTGACGTTTCTAGAAGTAGCCCACCCAATGAGCAGTTCTTC. This codes for CATSDVSRSSPPNEQFF. The chain couples TRBV24-1 to TRBJ2-1; D gene uncertain. The CDR3 consists of 17 residues. V dropped 4 bases and J dropped 6 bases, with 21 bases sitting between them. Per the germline V gene, CDR1 is KGHDR and CDR2 is SFDVKD.

This clonotype was observed a handful of times. This chain uses TRBV12-3 or TRBV12-4 with TRBJ2-1, with TRBD2 identical over 10 bases. The CDR3 sequence is 15 residues long. The V segment lost 5 bases and the J segment 8 bases; nucleotides outside the gene matches: 9. This chain's CDR3 is CASSRTLAGVDEQFF. Here the CDR3 DNA reads TGTGCCAGCAGTAGAACTCTAGCGGGGGTAGATGAGCAGTTCTTC.

This clonotype showed up just a few times. The V and J genes are TRBV27 and TRBJ2-7; TRBD1 matches 9 bases. V was clipped by 5 bases and J by 4 bases; unmatched bases: 9. The CDR3 spans 15 residues. CDR1 and CDR2 from the germline V gene are MNHEY and SMNVEV (reference sequence). CDR3 sequence: CASSPRDRAIYEQYF. DNA for the CDR3: TGTGCCAGCAGTCCCCGGGACAGGGCTATTTACGAGCAGTACTTC.

This clonotype turned up a few times. V is TRBV12-3 or TRBV12-4 and J is TRBJ2-1; 11 positions agree with TRBD1. Trimming removed 6 bases from V and 3 bases from J; junction bases left unmatched: 4. This CDR3 region has 15 residues. In nucleotides, the CDR3 is TGTGCCAGCAGACTGGGACAGGGGGACTACAATGAGCAGTTCTTC. Translation gives CASRLGQGDYNEQFF.

The chain uses TRBV20-1 and TRBJ1-4, with D possibly TRBD1 on 6 matching bases. V was clipped by 4 bases and J by 8 bases, with 11 bases between them. The CDR3 has 12 residues. The germline CDR1 and CDR2 sequences are DFQATT and SNEGSKA (reference sequence). DNA for the CDR3: TGCAGTGCTAATAAGGGGGACGAAAAACTGTTTTTT. As protein: CSANKGDEKLFF.

The sample holds many counts of this clonotype. The CDR3 nucleotides are TGCGCCAGCAGCTCAACCGGACTAGCACCCAATGAGCAGTTCTTC. Amino acid sequence: CASSSTGLAPNEQFF. J is TRBJ2-1 and V is TRBV5-1; 8 bases line up with TRBD2. Losses at the gene ends were 3 bases for V and 6 bases for J; bases not matched to a gene: 8. The CDR3 length is 15 residues. Per germline, CDR1 SGHRS and CDR2 YFSETQ.

This chain connects TRBV3-1 to TRBJ2-5, with no clear D. The ends were cut back, 8 bases at V and 1 base at J, with 29 bases in the middle. The length of the CDR3 is 19 residues. Germline V gene data show CDR1 as LGHDT and CDR2 as YNNKEL (reference sequence). The CDR3 spells CASCFETNDGAPFQETQYF. CDR3 in DNA: TGTGCCAGCTGTTTCGAGACGAATGACGGAGCACCCTTCCAAGAGACCCAGTACTTC.

This clonotype showed up just a few times. V usage is TRBV12-3 or TRBV12-4 and J usage is TRBJ2-3; D uncertain. The CDR3 runs to 13 residues. V lost 5 bases, J lost 6 bases, and 12 bases lay in between. The chain's CDR3 is CASSILTQDTQYF. In DNA form, the CDR3 reads TGTGCCAGCAGTATCCTGACACAGGATACGCAGTATTTT.

This rearrangement joins TRBV5-1 to TRBJ2-3, with D uncertain. The germline gives CDR1 SGHRS, CDR2 YFSETQ. V dropped 0 bases and J dropped 4 bases, with 9 bases sitting between them. CDR3 size: 14 residues. CDR3 DNA: TGCGCCAGCAGCTTGGAGTGGGTAGCAGATACGCAGTATTTT. Translating it yields CASSLEWVADTQYF.

This clonotype occurred a few times. V gene TRBV7-9 combines with J gene TRBJ2-7; no firm D call. From germline, CDR1 is SEHNR and CDR2 FQNEAQ (reference sequence). This CDR3 has 15 residues. Trimming took off 2 bases at V and 0 bases at J, with 11 bases between the two ends. The CDR3 protein is CASSLSSSTSYEQYF. The DNA of the CDR3 is TGTGCCAGCAGCTTAAGTAGTTCTACCTCCTACGAGCAGTACTTC.

J is TRBJ2-7 and V is TRBV5-1, with D perhaps being TRBD1 or TRBD2 (6 bases each). Trimming pared 0 bases from V and 3 bases from J, leaving 13 bases between. This CDR3 is built from 15 residues. Germline values: CDR1 SGHRS, CDR2 YFSETQ. In DNA form, the CDR3 reads TGCGCCAGCAGCTTGGTGGGGGGCGCAAACTACGAGCAGTACTTC. Residues: CASSLVGGANYEQYF.

This chain links TRBV7-2 with TRBJ2-3; 9 nucleotides align to TRBD1. The CDR3 loop spans 15 amino acids. Trimming took 5 bases from V and 1 from J; bases not matched to a gene: 4. Germline CDR1 reads SGHTA; CDR2 reads FQGNSA. DNA for the CDR3: TGTGCCAGCAGCCCCCGACAGGGGGGCACAGATACGCAGTATTTT. Translating it yields CASSPRQGGTDTQYF.